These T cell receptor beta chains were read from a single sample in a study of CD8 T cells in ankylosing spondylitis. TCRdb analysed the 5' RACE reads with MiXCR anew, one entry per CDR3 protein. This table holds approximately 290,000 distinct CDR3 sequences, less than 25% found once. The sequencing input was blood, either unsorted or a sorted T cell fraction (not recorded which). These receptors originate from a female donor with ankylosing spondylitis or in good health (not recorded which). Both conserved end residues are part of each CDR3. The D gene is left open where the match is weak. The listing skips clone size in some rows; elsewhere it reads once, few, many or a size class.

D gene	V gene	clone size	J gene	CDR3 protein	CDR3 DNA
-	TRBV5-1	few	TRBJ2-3	CASSLIPGGYADTQYF	TGCGCCAGCAGCTTGATTCCGGGCGGTTACGCAGATACGCAGTATTTT
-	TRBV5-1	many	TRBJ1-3	CASSPRGTGNTIYF	TGCGCCAGCAGCCCTAGGGGGACTGGAAACACCATATATTTT
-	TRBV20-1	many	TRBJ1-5	CSALTAGNQPQHF	TGCAGTGCGCTGACAGCTGGCAATCAGCCCCAGCATTTT
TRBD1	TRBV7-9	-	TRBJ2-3	CASSGTLGQGWADTQYF	TGTGCCAGCAGCGGAACGCTAGGACAGGGCTGGGCAGATACGCAGTATTTT
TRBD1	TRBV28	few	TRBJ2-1	CASRGQGSYNEQFF	TGTGCCAGCAGGGGACAGGGATCCTACAATGAGCAGTTCTTC
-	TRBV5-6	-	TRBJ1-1	CASSLRGHFNTEAFF	TGTGCCAGCAGCTTGAGAGGGCACTTCAACACTGAAGCTTTCTTT
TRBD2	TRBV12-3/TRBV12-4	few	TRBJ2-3	CASSLESGRLAGVGGDTQYF	TGTGCCAGCAGTTTAGAGTCGGGGAGACTAGCGGGAGTCGGAGGAGATACGCAGTATTTT
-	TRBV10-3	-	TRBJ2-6	CAIRKGSGANVLTF	TGTGCCATCAGGAAGGGTTCTGGGGCCAACGTCCTGACTTTC
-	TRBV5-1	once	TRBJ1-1	CASSLVESEAFF	TGCGCCAGCAGCTTGGTGGAGTCTGAAGCTTTCTTT
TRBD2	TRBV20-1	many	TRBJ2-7	CSAGLAGALEQYF	TGCAGTGCCGGACTAGCGGGAGCACTCGAGCAGTACTTC
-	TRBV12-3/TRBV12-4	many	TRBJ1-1	CASSPDGSWSRDTEAFF	TGTGCCAGCAGCCCCGACGGCAGTTGGTCGAGAGACACTGAAGCTTTCTTT
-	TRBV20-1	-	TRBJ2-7	CSAEDSSYEQYF	TGCAGTGCTGAGGACAGCTCCTACGAGCAGTACTTC
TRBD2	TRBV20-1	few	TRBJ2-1	CSARDGIAGILIF	TGCAGTGCTAGAGACGGGATAGCGGGAATTCTGATCTTC
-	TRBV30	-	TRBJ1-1	CAWSRVNTEAFF	TGTGCCTGGAGTAGGGTGAACACTGAAGCTTTCTTT
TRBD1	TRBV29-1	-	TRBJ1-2	CSVENRGSYGYTF	TGCAGCGTCGAAAACAGGGGAAGCTATGGCTACACCTTC
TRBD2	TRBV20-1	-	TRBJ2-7	CRPTSGSLEQYF	TGCAGACCCACTAGCGGGAGCCTGGAGCAGTACTTC
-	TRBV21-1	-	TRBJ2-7	CASRDRGRPYEQYF	TGTGCCAGCAGGGACAGGGGCCGCCCCTACGAGCAGTACTTC
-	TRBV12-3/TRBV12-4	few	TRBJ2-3	CASSLGEGSKWGTQYF	TGTGCCAGCAGTTTGGGGGAAGGGTCAAAGTGGGGTACGCAGTATTTT
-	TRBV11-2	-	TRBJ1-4	CASSLGGVGTATNEKLFF	TGTGCCAGCAGCTTAGGGGGGGTTGGAACCGCAACTAATGAAAAACTGTTTTTT
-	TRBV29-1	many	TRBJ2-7	CSVLRSYEQYF	TGCAGCGTTCTGCGCTCCTACGAGCAGTACTTC
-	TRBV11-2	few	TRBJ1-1	CASSLVPKTEAFF	TGTGCCAGCAGCCTAGTTCCCAAAACTGAAGCTTTCTTT
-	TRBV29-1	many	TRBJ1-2	CSVDIGYTF	TGCAGCGTTGACATAGGCTACACCTTC
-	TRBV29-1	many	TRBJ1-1	CSGEGGSTEAFF	TGCAGCGGCGAGGGGGGGAGCACTGAAGCTTTCTTT
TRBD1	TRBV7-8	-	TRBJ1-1	CASSLITGVRNTEAFF	TGTGCCAGCAGCCTCATTACAGGGGTGAGGAACACTGAAGCTTTCTTT
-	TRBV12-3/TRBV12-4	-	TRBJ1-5	CASSLAGYNQPQHF	TGTGCCAGCAGCCTTGCGGGATACAATCAGCCCCAGCATTTT
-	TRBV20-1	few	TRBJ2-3	CSARDLLSRSTDTQYF	TGCAGTGCTAGAGATCTCCTGAGCCGAAGCACAGATACGCAGTATTTT
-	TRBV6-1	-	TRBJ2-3	CASRARDTQYF	TGTGCCAGCCGAGCGCGGGATACGCAGTATTTT
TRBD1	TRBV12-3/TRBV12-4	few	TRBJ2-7	CASRVGQGQEQYF	TGTGCCAGCAGGGTCGGACAGGGACAGGAGCAGTACTTC
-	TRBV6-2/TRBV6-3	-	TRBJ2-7	CASSAFVGGVEYF	TGTGCCAGCAGCGCCTTCGTCGGGGGCGTAGAGTACTTC
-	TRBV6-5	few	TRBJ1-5	CASSYRGVNQPQHF	TGTGCCAGCAGTTACAGAGGGGTGAATCAGCCCCAGCATTTT
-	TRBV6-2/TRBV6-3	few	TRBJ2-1	CASSYRESSYNEQFF	TGTGCCAGCAGTTACAGGGAGAGCTCCTACAATGAGCAGTTCTTC
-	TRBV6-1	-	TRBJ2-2	CASSPPTTMWAGELFF	TGTGCCAGCAGCCCCCCGACAACTATGTGGGCCGGGGAGCTGTTTTTT
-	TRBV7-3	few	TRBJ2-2	CASSRGLPGELFF	TGTGCCAGCAGCCGAGGGCTCCCCGGGGAGCTGTTTTTT
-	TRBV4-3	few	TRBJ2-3	CASSQDASLGGDTQYF	TGCGCCAGCAGCCAAGATGCTAGCTTAGGCGGAGATACGCAGTATTTT
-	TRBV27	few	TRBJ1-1	CASSLGAPGNTEAFF	TGTGCCAGCAGTTTAGGGGCGCCAGGCAACACTGAAGCTTTCTTT
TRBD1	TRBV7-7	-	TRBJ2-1	CASSYDRVSEQFF	TGTGCTAGCAGCTATGACAGGGTATCCGAGCAGTTCTTC
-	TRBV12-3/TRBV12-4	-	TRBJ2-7	CASSWDTYEQYF	TGTGCCAGCAGTTGGGACACCTACGAGCAGTACTTC
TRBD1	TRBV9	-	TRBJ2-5	CASSVRQGGETQYF	TGTGCCAGCAGCGTTCGACAGGGTGGGGAGACCCAGTACTTC
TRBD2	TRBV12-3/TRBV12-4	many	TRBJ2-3	CASRLAGEADTQYF	TGTGCCAGCCGACTAGCGGGAGAAGCAGATACGCAGTATTTT
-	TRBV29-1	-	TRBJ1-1	CSARGGPNVEAFF	TGCAGCGCCCGCGGGGGGCCGAATGTTGAAGCTTTCTTT
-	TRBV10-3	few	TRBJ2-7	CATSPGAAYEQYF	TGTGCCACCAGCCCAGGGGCTGCATACGAGCAGTACTTC
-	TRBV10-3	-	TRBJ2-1	CAISDYDSSYNEQFF	TGTGCCATCAGTGATTATGATAGCTCCTACAATGAGCAGTTCTTC
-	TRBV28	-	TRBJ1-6	CASSLGQFNSPLHF	TGTGCCAGCAGTTTAGGACAGTTTAATTCACCCCTCCACTTT